This entry is about one T cell receptor (beta chain). As yet, its antigen is unknown. This entry is derived from a study of cytomegalovirus exposure and HLA in healthy donors. Study outcomes and limitations: Fewer N-insertions (relative to the approximately 700-donor mean) were reportedly seen in an Asian-associated ancestry cluster in a later analysis. Several of the most significant clusters were apparently associated with common viral pathogens in a later analysis. Within a later analysis, the majority of CMV-associated TCR beta chains appeared HLA-restricted.

The donors were healthy bone marrow donors. The germline gives CDR1 SGHTA, CDR2 FQGNSA. This CDR3 is 18 amino acids long. Between the trimmed V and J ends, which lost 2 bases and 0 bases, there was a span of 17 bases. 13 Jbeta primers and 60 Vbeta primers were used for the PCR. Some clones are missing from TCRdb's copy, which holds only in-frame ones; the method was immunoSEQ multiplex PCR. The repertoire holds 100,000 to 150,000 clones, with around 85% as singletons. The sample taken for sequencing was PBMCs. The chain recombines TRBV7-2 with TRBJ1-5, with D tentatively TRBD1 (5 bases). This TCR was sampled from a boy aged 5-17 years in good health and CMV-seronegative. The CDR3 bases are TGTGCCAGCAGCTTAATGAATAGGGGCCCTATTAGCAATCAGCCCCAGCATTTT. Translated: CASSLMNRGPISNQPQHF.